This TCR beta chain stems from a study of T cells in Graves' hyperthyroidism and ophthalmopathy. Study-level findings and limits: Blood held most thyroid clonotypes expanded above 0.001 frequency. Ophthalmopathy, as predicted by the model, came a median 6.5 months after the prediction.

Exclusions: uncontrolled infection, other autoimmune disease, pregnancy, lactation. Remarks on this clonotype: The antigen is not known.

Amplified TCR beta CDR3 regions came from RNA transcripts. The HTBI primer set was used in a first-round RT-PCR of the TCR CDR3. MiXCR was run by TCRdb on the multiplex PCR reads, yielding one entry per CDR3 protein. The sample carries some 580,000 distinct CDR3 sequences, around 16% recorded once. The CDR3 loop spans 14 amino acids. In germline, CDR1 is MDHEN, CDR2 SYDVKM. Unmatched junction bases numbered 6, after V lost 7 bases and J lost 1 base. The gene calls are TRBV28 and TRBJ1-1, with TRBD1 matching 7 bases. The source is a woman aged 35 to 49 with Graves' ophthalmopathy. The sequencing input was blood. The CDR3, as DNA: TGTGCCAGCACCCCAGGGGGGGAGAACACTGAAGCTTTCTTT. Translation gives CASTPGGENTEAFF. The full variable domain, with the rest looked up from reference TRBV28 and TRBJ1-1, is DVKVTQSSRYLVKRTGEKVFLECVQDMDHENMFWYRQDPGLGLRLIYFSYDVKMKEKGDIPEGYSVSREKKERFSLILESASTNQTSMYLCASTPGGENTEAFFGQGTRLTVV.